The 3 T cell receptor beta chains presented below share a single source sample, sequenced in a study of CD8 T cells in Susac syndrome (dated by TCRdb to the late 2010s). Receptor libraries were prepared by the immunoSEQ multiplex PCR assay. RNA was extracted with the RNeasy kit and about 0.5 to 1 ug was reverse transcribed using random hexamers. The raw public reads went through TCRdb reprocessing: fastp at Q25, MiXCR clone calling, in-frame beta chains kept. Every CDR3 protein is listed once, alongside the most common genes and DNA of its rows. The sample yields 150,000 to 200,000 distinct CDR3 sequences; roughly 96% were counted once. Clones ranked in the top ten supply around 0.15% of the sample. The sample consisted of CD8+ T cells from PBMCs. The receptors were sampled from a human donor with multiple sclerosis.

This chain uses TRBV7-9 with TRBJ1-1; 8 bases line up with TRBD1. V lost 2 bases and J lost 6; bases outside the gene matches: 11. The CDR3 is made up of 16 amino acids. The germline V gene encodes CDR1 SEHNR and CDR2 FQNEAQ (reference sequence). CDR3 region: CASSLQGARVIPEAFF. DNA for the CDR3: TGTGCCAGCAGCTTACAGGGGGCGAGGGTTATTCCTGAAGCTTTCTTT.

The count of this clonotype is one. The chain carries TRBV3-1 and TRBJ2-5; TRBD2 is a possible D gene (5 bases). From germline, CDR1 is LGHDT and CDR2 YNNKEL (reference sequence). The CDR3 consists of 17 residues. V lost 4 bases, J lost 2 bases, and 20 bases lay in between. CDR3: CASSPNLLVIVQETQYF. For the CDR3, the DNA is TGTGCCAGCAGCCCCAACCTACTAGTGATTGTACAAGAGACCCAGTACTTC.

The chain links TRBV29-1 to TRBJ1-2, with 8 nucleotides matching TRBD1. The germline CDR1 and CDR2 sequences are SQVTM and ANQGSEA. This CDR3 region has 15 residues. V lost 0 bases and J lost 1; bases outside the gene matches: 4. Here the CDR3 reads CSVEEVQGVNYGYTF. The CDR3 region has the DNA TGCAGCGTTGAAGAAGTACAGGGGGTTAACTATGGCTACACCTTC.